This is a list of T cell receptor beta chains from one sample in a study of blood T cell repertoires in COVID-19. Sequencing used immunoSEQ multiplex PCR; TCRdb keeps in-frame clones, though not all of them. The sample shows more than 350,000 clones, 75% to 90% of them seen only once. Sequenced sample: PBMCs or T cells enriched from blood (not recorded which). The receptors originated from a man aged 18-30 years who had recovered from COVID-19. The conserved cysteine and the conserved F or W are not part of the CDR3 here.

TRBV28,TRBJ1-1,ASSLAHKQGEAF
TRBV10-2,TRBJ2-3,ASSLAGGLDTQY
TRBV11-2,TRBJ2-3,ASTPSTDTQY
TRBV6-7,TRBJ2-3,ASSFGLAGGYWTDTQY
TRBV9,TRBJ1-1,ASSSSGGNTEAF
TRBV2,TRBJ2-4,ASFGAEPGGPRN
TRBV9,TRBJ1-4,ASSVGQGATNEKLF
TRBV10-3,TRBJ1-4,AISERSETALTPKLF
TRBV29-1,TRBJ1-2,SVEGTYSYGYT
TRBV5-4,TRBJ1-2,ASSLDRYGYT
TRBV7-9,TRBJ2-7,ASSSRQGNEQY
TRBV28,TRBJ1-6,ASNPGTANSPLH
TRBV7-2,TRBJ2-1,ASSGGLAGAGYNEQF
TRBV7-2,TRBJ1-5,ASSPTSTSNQPQH
TRBV4-1,TRBJ2-1,ASSQGGLADLNEQF
TRBV29-1,TRBJ2-5,SFSGPSAGGRGTQY
TRBV19,TRBJ1-2,ASSRDSKGAGYGYT
TRBV5-6,TRBJ2-7,ASSPEQGSYEQY
TRBV7-2,TRBJ2-3,ASSSLGGRATDTQY
TRBV27,TRBJ1-4,ASSTRGVTNEKLF
TRBV12-3/TRBV12-4,TRBJ1-5,ASSGGLKPQH
TRBV10-3,TRBJ1-5,AIRGQGSNQPQH
TRBV10-3,TRBJ2-3,AISEAGTSTDTQY
TRBV7-2,TRBJ2-7,ASSLGGIRFYEQY